What follows is one T cell receptor beta chain and its context. Its antigen remains unidentified. These data originate in a study of shared clonotypes between healthy human individuals. Study conclusions and caveats: Some clonotypes were shared by all four sorted-subset donors, while others were not shared. The non-shared ones had lower generation probabilities than the shared ones.

Replicate PCRs run on sorted subsets employed 200 ng DNA, 30,000 to 35,000 T cell genomes. Measured with immunoSEQ multiplex PCR; TCRdb has only the in-frame clones, and not every one. The data show 2,100,000 or so clones, with roughly 95% seen just once and approximately 0.13% held by the top ten. CDR1 MNHEY and CDR2 SMNVEV come from the germline V gene (reference sequence). There are 14 residues in the CDR3. Trimming took off 2 bases at V and 7 bases at J, with 12 bases between the two ends. The specimen was naive CD4+ T cells sorted from blood. Documented subset: CD45RA+ positively selected. This receptor was taken from a man aged 18-30 years in good health. This rearrangement joins TRBV27 to TRBJ2-4; D could derive from TRBD1 or TRBD2 (5 bases each). Here the CDR3 reads CASSLRGVSNIQYF. CDR3 bases: TGTGCCAGCAGTTTAAGGGGAGTGTCGAACATTCAGTACTTC.